The present entry profiles one T cell receptor beta chain with its context. Its specificity is not known. Clones were read by immunoSEQ multiplex PCR, and TCRdb kept only the in-frame ones, dropping some. Among 50,000 or so clones listed, over 90% were seen once. This sample was taken from a study of graft-versus-host responses after intestinal transplantation. The CDR3 runs 12 residues. The germline gives CDR1 SNHLY, CDR2 FYNNEI. Trimming cost V 6 bases and J 9 bases, with 15 bases left between them. The receptor was derived from a human donor who was the organ donor for an intestinal transplant. The chain couples TRBV2 to TRBJ2-7; maybe TRBD1 (5 bases). The starting material was unstimulated CD4+ T cells sorted from spleen or lymph node cells, obtained before transplant. The CDR3 region is CASSPRASGQYF. The CDR3 nucleotides are TGTGCCAGCAGCCCCAGGGCATCGGGGCAGTACTTC.